This TCR beta chain is from a study of blood T cell repertoires in COVID-19. Study-wide context: Sites in the United States, Italy and Spain provided acute and convalescent COVID-19 samples.

Repertoires were generated with immunoSEQ multiplex PCR, while TCRdb's copy carries only in-frame clones and drops some. This sample has approximately 270,000 clones, with around nine tenths found just once. V was clipped by 6 bases and J by 1 base; unmatched bases: 7. Germline V gene sequence: CDR1 SGHAT, CDR2 FQNNGV. The CDR3 loop spans 17 amino acids. This TCR derives from a man aged 18 to 35 with active or convalescent COVID-19. The sample was peripheral blood. This sequence joins TRBV11-2 and TRBJ2-1, with 12 bases aligning to TRBD2. The CDR3 sequence is CASRTTSGGSSYNEQFF. The CDR3 DNA reads as TGTGCCAGCAGAACTACTAGCGGGGGGTCTTCCTACAATGAGCAGTTCTTC.